Ten or more counts support the clone carrying this TCR beta chain. Its antigen is unknown. The data were obtained in a study of read filtering for tumor transcriptome and immune sequencing. Study context: Mean patient age was roughly 66 years, range about 47 to 85; some 17 male, 14 female.

Findings and limits, study-wide: Dropping single-read clonotypes raised IR-seq and RNA-seq shared-clonotype correlation.

The library was built from roughly 400 ng RNA with molecular barcoded adaptors for alpha/delta and beta/gamma chains. MiXCR was run by TCRdb on the reads, yielding one entry per CDR3 protein. Here the sample spans some 130,000 distinct CDR3 sequences, around 14% being singletons. Unmatched junction bases numbered 3, after V lost 6 bases and J lost 2 bases. Germline CDR1 SGHDN, CDR2 FVKESK. This CDR3 contains 13 residues. The TCR comes from a donor aged 40 or over with multiple myeloma. The chain uses TRBV14 and TRBJ1-2; 7 bases are shared with TRBD1. The material sequenced was a population of CD138-negative cells sorted from bone marrow. The chain's CDR3 is CASSLTGNYGYTF. The DNA of the CDR3 is TGTGCCAGCAGTCTGACAGGGAACTATGGCTACACCTTC.